This TCR beta chain appears in the sequencing data of a study of early T cells in non-severe SARS-CoV-2 infection. Study background: Bulk RNA from unsorted whole blood was sequenced; chains were unpaired.

Unique molecular identifiers were added to individual cDNA molecules. TCRdb re-called the 5' RACE reads with MiXCR, one entry per CDR3 protein. This sample has some 80,000 distinct CDR3 sequences, with approximately 15% found just once. Study conclusions and caveats: The matching step, a VDJdb search, favored anti-spike CD8 responses and missed private and CD4 specificities.

This clonotype was seen more than once but under ten times. Its target is not known. This TCR was sampled from an adult who was a healthcare worker with PCR-confirmed SARS-CoV-2 infection or an uninfected control (not recorded which). Sequencing was carried out using whole blood.

The CDR3 DNA reads TGTGCCAGCAGGGCCGGGACAGGGTGGGGGAACACTGAAGCTTTCTTT. Its protein is CASRAGTGWGNTEAFF. The V call is TRBV11-2, the J call TRBJ1-1; 9 positions agree with TRBD1. The V segment lost 6 bases and the J segment 1 base; nucleotides outside the gene matches: 9. CDR3 length: 16 amino acids. Germline V gene data show CDR1 as SGHAT and CDR2 as FQNNGV.